Listed below are T cell receptor beta chains from one sample, sequenced in a study of shared clonotypes between healthy human individuals. Data came from immunoSEQ multiplex PCR; TCRdb stores just in-frame clones and leaves some out. The sample carries about 490,000 clones, roughly 80% recorded once. The sequenced sample consisted of PBMCs. Source of these receptors: a woman aged 40 to 50 in good health. Some clones in this sample may be carry-over from other donors' samples. The CDR3 runs from the conserved cysteine through the conserved F or W. D genes are given only for firm matches. A clone size is listed for some rows: how often the clone was seen (once, few, many), or a class if it is expanded.

len	d_gene	abundance	v_gene	j_gene	CDR3nt	CDR3aa
15	.	.	TRBV28	TRBJ1-5	TGTGCCAGCAGTTCATCTCTCGGACAGAGTCAGCCCCAGCATTTT	CASSSSLGQSQPQHF
15	TRBD1	.	TRBV5-4	TRBJ1-2	TGTGCCAGCAGCCAACCTGGACAGGGCGTTATGGGCTACACCTTC	CASSQPGQGVMGYTF
12	.	once	TRBV2	TRBJ1-4	TGTGCCAGCAGTGAAGCGCGGGAAAAACTGTTTTTT	CASSEAREKLFF
14	.	many	TRBV5-1	TRBJ1-5	TGCGCCAGCAGCCCACCCCCGGGTGGGCAGCCCCAGCATTTT	CASSPPPGGQPQHF
14	TRBD1	.	TRBV19	TRBJ1-1	TGTGCCAGTAGCGAGACAGGGGTGAACACTGAAGCTTTCTTT	CASSETGVNTEAFF
13	.	.	TRBV30	TRBJ1-2	TGTGCCTGGAGTGTACGGTCCGGGACCAGCTACACCTTC	CAWSVRSGTSYTF
14	.	.	TRBV2	TRBJ2-5	TGTGCCAGCAGTGAAGGGGCAGGACAAGAGACCCAGTACTTC	CASSEGAGQETQYF
14	.	.	TRBV28	TRBJ2-1	TGTGCCAGCAACTATGGTGGGGGGGCCGATGAGCAGTTCTTC	CASNYGGGADEQFF
14	TRBD1	.	TRBV28	TRBJ1-2	TGTGCCAGCAGTACACCGGGACAGGGGGATGGCTACACCTTC	CASSTPGQGDGYTF
13	.	many	TRBV19	TRBJ2-3	TGTGCCAGTAGCTACCCCAGCACAGATACGCAGTATTTT	CASSYPSTDTQYF
15	TRBD2	.	TRBV5-1	TRBJ2-7	TGCGCCAGCAGCTTGCGAGCTAGCGGGACCTACGAGCAGTACTTC	CASSLRASGTYEQYF
15	.	.	TRBV28	TRBJ2-3	TGTGCCAGCAGTTCCCCGGGATCCGGGGCAGATACGCAGTATTTT	CASSSPGSGADTQYF
13	.	.	TRBV19	TRBJ2-2	TGTGCCAGTAGTTTAGCTAACACCGGGGAGCTGTTTTTT	CASSLANTGELFF
13	.	.	TRBV10-3	TRBJ2-7	TGTGCCATCGGAGGGCAGAGCTTCTACGAGCAGTACTTC	CAIGGQSFYEQYF
15	TRBD2	.	TRBV4-1	TRBJ2-1	TGCGCCAGTACCCGGGGGGAGGGCCGAGGGAATGAGCAGTTCTTC	CASTRGEGRGNEQFF
14	.	.	TRBV19	TRBJ2-1	TGTGCCAGTAGTATAGATCGGGGGGCGAATGAGCAGTTCTTC	CASSIDRGANEQFF
14	.	.	TRBV5-1	TRBJ2-3	TGCGCCAGCAGCCCTTTCGTTGCTCAAGATACGCAGTATTTT	CASSPFVAQDTQYF
14	.	once	TRBV30	TRBJ1-3	TGTGCCTGGAGGAAAGCAGGGGTTGGAAACACCATATATTTT	CAWRKAGVGNTIYF
16	TRBD1	.	TRBV4-3	TRBJ1-1	TGCGCCAGCAGCCCAAGAAAACAGGGGCGCGGCACTGAAGCTTTCTTT	CASSPRKQGRGTEAFF
16	.	.	TRBV18	TRBJ2-7	TGTGCCAGCTCACCGTCTCTGCCGGAACTGAGCTACGAGCAGTACTTC	CASSPSLPELSYEQYF
13	TRBD2	.	TRBV7-9	TRBJ2-7	TGTGCCAGCAGCCCGGGACTACCTAACGAGCAGTACTTC	CASSPGLPNEQYF
15	.	few	TRBV10-3	TRBJ2-2	TGTGCCATCAGTGCCGATAGATCGAACACCGGGGAGCTGTTTTTT	CAISADRSNTGELFF
15	.	.	TRBV7-9	TRBJ2-3	TGTGCCAGCAGCGCGGACTCCGGGAGCACAGATACGCAGTATTTT	CASSADSGSTDTQYF
12	.	.	TRBV5-1	TRBJ2-3	TGCGCCAGCAGCTTGGGGGGAGATACGCAGTATTTT	CASSLGGDTQYF
15	.	once	TRBV7-9	TRBJ2-3	TGTGCCAGCAGCCCGCGGGGTACTAGCACAGATACGCAGTATTTT	CASSPRGTSTDTQYF
14	TRBD2	once	TRBV5-1	TRBJ2-7	TGCGCCAGCAGCTTGAGGGACTATTCCTACGAGCAGTACTTC	CASSLRDYSYEQYF
15	.	.	TRBV19	TRBJ2-7	TGTGCCAGTAGCACCTTACCGAGTGGCCCCCAAGAGCAGTACTTC	CASSTLPSGPQEQYF
14	TRBD2	.	TRBV29-1	TRBJ2-2	TGCAGCGCCCAAGAGACTAGCGGGGGCGGGGAGCTGTTTTTT	CSAQETSGGGELFF
15	TRBD2	.	TRBV7-9	TRBJ2-6	TGTGCCAGCAGCCGCGGGAGTTCTGGGGCCAACGTCCTGACTTTC	CASSRGSSGANVLTF
15	TRBD1	.	TRBV7-9	TRBJ1-4	TGTGCCAGCAGCTTAGGGACAGGGTTCGGGGAAAAACTGTTTTTT	CASSLGTGFGEKLFF
14	.	.	TRBV28	TRBJ1-5	TGTGCCAGCACAGGGAGCTGGGCGGCCGAGCCCCAGCATTTT	CASTGSWAAEPQHF
15	.	few	TRBV9	TRBJ2-1	TGTGCCAGCAGCCCCACGGAGAGCTCCTACAATGAGCAGTTCTTC	CASSPTESSYNEQFF
14	.	.	TRBV6-6	TRBJ2-7	TGTGCCAGCAGCTTTCTTCAGGGTACCTACGAGCAGTACTTC	CASSFLQGTYEQYF
10	TRBD2	.	TRBV20-1	TRBJ2-1	TGCAGTGTGCGGGAGGCCCGGTTATTCTTC	CSVREARLFF
12	.	few	TRBV9	TRBJ2-1	TGTGCCAGCAGCACCTCAGGCCTTGAGCAGTTCTTC	CASSTSGLEQFF
16	.	many	TRBV27	TRBJ1-2	TGTGCCAGCAGTCAATCCTACAGTGCGGCTAACTATGGCTACACCTTC	CASSQSYSAANYGYTF
16	TRBD2	.	TRBV28	TRBJ2-1	TGTGCCAGCAGTTTATTGAAACTAGCGGGGTACAATGAGCAGTTCTTC	CASSLLKLAGYNEQFF
16	.	.	TRBV19	TRBJ2-7	TGTGCCAGTAGTTCGCTTTTGGGGGGCGACTCCTACGAGCAGTACTTC	CASSSLLGGDSYEQYF
15	TRBD2	.	TRBV2	TRBJ2-1	TGTGCCAGCATTCCTCCGGGACTAGGGTACAATGAGCAGTTCTTC	CASIPPGLGYNEQFF
11	.	once	TRBV7-9	TRBJ1-1	TGTGCCAGCAGCAACAGGGAGGAAGCTTTCTTT	CASSNREEAFF
11	.	.	TRBV28	TRBJ1-1	TGTGCCAGCGGGTTGTACACTGAAGCTTTCTTT	CASGLYTEAFF
16	.	.	TRBV6-5	TRBJ1-1	TGTGCCAGCAGTTACTCGAATTGGGACCAGAACACTGAAGCTTTCTTT	CASSYSNWDQNTEAFF
15	TRBD2	.	TRBV5-1	TRBJ2-1	TGCGCCAGCAGCCACACTAGCGACTCCTACAATGAGCAGTTCTTC	CASSHTSDSYNEQFF
17	.	.	TRBV30	TRBJ1-1	TGTGCCTGGAGTCCACCCAGGGACATTTGGGGGGTGACTGAAGCTTTCTTT	CAWSPPRDIWGVTEAFF
14	.	.	TRBV7-2	TRBJ2-5	TGTGCCAGCAGCTATACAGGGCTCCAAGAGACCCAGTACTTC	CASSYTGLQETQYF
13	TRBD1	.	TRBV30	TRBJ2-5	TGTGCCTGGAGCAGGGGGCTTGGGGAGACCCAGTACTTC	CAWSRGLGETQYF
13	.	.	TRBV27	TRBJ1-1	TGTGCCAGCAGTTTAAATCTGTACTTTGAAGCTTTCTTT	CASSLNLYFEAFF
16	.	once	TRBV11-2	TRBJ2-7	TGTGCCAGCAGGCCCCGTTCTGGGGGCCCACTCTACGAGCAGTACTTC	CASRPRSGGPLYEQYF
16	TRBD1	.	TRBV25-1	TRBJ1-4	TGTGCCAGCAGTCCAACTGGACAGGGGGAAGGTGAAAAACTGTTTTTT	CASSPTGQGEGEKLFF
16	TRBD2	.	TRBV5-1	TRBJ2-5	TGCGCCAGCAGCTTGGGTCGTGGGAGGGCCAGAGAGACCCAGTACTTC	CASSLGRGRARETQYF
17	.	.	TRBV12-5	TRBJ2-2	TGTGCTAGTGGTTTGGTACCCAGGGGGGGACGCACCGGGGAGCTGTTTTTT	CASGLVPRGGRTGELFF
14	TRBD2	few	TRBV7-9	TRBJ2-1	TGTGCCAGCAGCCCGGGACTAGCGGACGAGGAGCAGTTCTTC	CASSPGLADEEQFF
14	.	.	TRBV9	TRBJ2-1	TGTGCCAGCAATTTCGGGGGGCAGGGTAATGAGCAGTTCTTC	CASNFGGQGNEQFF